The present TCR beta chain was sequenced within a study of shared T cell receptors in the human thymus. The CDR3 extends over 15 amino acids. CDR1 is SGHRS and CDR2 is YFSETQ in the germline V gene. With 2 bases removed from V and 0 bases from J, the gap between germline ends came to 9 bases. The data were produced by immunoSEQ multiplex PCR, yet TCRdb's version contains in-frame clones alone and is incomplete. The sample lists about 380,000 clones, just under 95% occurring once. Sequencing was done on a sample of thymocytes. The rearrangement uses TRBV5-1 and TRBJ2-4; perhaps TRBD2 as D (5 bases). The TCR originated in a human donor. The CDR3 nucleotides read TGCGCCAGCAGCTTCAGCGGTTTAGCCAAAAACATTCAGTACTTC. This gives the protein CASSFSGLAKNIQYF.